This T cell receptor (beta chain) was recovered during a study of Ad26.COV2.S vaccination and SARS-CoV-2 variants. Clones were sequenced by immunoSEQ multiplex PCR, and TCRdb holds only the in-frame ones, with some missing. The sample contains fewer than 300,000 clones, about 87% of which appear only once. V lost 3 bases and J lost 1, with 9 bases in between. The CDR3 totals 14 residues. Germline V gene sequence: CDR1 SGHAT, CDR2 FQNNGV. Treatment noted: 19 received Ad26.COV2.S at low or high dose, single or two shots; 5 received placebo; per-sample allocation not given. The samples were gathered on day 63 after the first injection of vaccine or placebo.

The genes are TRBV11-2 and TRBJ1-1; the D is unclear. The sequence was obtained from a person between 18 and 65 years old who received the Ad26.COV2.S COVID-19 vaccine or a placebo. This material consisted of peripheral blood, taken in a trial of Ad26.COV2.S vaccine versus placebo. The CDR3 here is CASSFSSGNTEAFF. The CDR3 DNA reads as TGTGCCAGCAGCTTTTCTTCGGGGAACACTGAAGCTTTCTTT. The full variable domain, with the rest looked up from reference TRBV11-2 and TRBJ1-1, is EAGVAQSPRYKIIEKRQSVAFWCNPISGHATLYWYQQILGQGPKLLIQFQNNGVVDDSQLPKDRFSAERLKGVDSTLKIQPAKLEDSAVYLCASSFSSGNTEAFFGQGTRLTVV.